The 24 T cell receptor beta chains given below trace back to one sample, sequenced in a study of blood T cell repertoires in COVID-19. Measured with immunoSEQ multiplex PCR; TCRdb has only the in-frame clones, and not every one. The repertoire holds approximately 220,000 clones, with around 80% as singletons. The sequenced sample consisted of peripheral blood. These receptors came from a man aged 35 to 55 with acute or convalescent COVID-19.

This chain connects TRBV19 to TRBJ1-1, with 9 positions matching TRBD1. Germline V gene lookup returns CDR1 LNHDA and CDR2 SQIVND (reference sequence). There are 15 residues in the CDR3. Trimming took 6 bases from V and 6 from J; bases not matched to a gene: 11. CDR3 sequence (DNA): TGTGCCAGTAGGCGCAACCGGGACAGGGAAGCTGAAGCTTTCTTT. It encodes CASRRNRDREAEAFF.

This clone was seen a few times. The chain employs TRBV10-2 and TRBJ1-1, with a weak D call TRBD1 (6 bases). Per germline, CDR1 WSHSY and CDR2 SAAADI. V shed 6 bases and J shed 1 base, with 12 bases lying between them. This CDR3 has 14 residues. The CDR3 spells CASRQGPSNTEAFF. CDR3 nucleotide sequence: TGCGCCAGCAGGCAGGGGCCGTCGAACACTGAAGCTTTCTTT.

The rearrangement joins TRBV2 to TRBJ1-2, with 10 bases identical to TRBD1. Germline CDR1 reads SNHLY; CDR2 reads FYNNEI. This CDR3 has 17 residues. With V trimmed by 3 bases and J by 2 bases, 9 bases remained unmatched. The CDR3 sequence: CASSDFGQGEGNYGYTF. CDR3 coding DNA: TGTGCCAGCAGTGATTTTGGACAGGGGGAGGGCAACTATGGCTACACCTTC.

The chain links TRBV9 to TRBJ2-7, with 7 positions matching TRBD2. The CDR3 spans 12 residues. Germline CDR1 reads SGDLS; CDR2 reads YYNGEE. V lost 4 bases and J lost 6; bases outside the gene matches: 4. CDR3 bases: TGTGCCAGCAGCTCCCCGGGGGGCGAGCAGTACTTC. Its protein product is CASSSPGGEQYF.

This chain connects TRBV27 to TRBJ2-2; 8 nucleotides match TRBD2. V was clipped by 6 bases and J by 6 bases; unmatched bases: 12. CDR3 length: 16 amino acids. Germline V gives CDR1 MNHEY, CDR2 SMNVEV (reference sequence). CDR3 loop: CASSRRPSGSAGELFF. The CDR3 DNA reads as TGTGCCAGCAGCCGACGCCCGAGCGGGAGTGCCGGGGAGCTGTTTTTT.

CDR3 sequence reads: CASSLIGLSGNTIYF. CDR3 in DNA: TGTGCCAGCAGCTTGATTGGACTTTCTGGAAACACCATATATTTT. The J gene is TRBJ1-3, the V gene TRBV5-6; D gene unclear. There are 15 residues in the CDR3. With 1 base removed from V and 1 base from J, the gap between germline ends came to 9 bases. Germline CDR1 is SGHDT and CDR2 is YYEEEE.

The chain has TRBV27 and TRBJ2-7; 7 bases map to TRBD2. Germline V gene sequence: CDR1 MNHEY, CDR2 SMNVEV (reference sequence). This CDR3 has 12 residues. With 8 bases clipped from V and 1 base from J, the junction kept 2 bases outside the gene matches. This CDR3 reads CASSGGSYEQYF. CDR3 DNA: TGTGCCAGCTCCGGGGGGTCCTACGAGCAGTACTTC.

The CDR3 DNA follows: TGCGCCAGCAGAAATACAGGGGGCCGGAGAAACACCATATATTTT. Encoded protein: CASRNTGGRRNTIYF. This chain uses TRBV5-1 with TRBJ1-3, with 9 bases lining up with TRBD1. After removal of 5 bases from V and 5 bases from J, the junction contained 8 bases not matched to a gene. Germline V gene lookup returns CDR1 SGHRS and CDR2 YFSETQ. CDR3 size: 15 residues.

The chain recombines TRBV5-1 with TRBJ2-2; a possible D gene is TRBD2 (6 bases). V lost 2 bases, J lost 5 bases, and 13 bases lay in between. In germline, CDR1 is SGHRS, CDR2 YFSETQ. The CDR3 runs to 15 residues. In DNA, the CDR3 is TGCGCCAGCAGCTTTAGCGGCCGAGGGACCGGGGAGCTGTTTTTT. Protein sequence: CASSFSGRGTGELFF.

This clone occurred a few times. The CDR3 reads CASSTRGLWNTEAFF. As DNA, the CDR3 is TGTGCCAGCAGTACGAGGGGGCTGTGGAACACTGAAGCTTTCTTT. The chain carries TRBV28 and TRBJ1-1, with 7 bases identical to TRBD1. The CDR3 has 15 amino acids. Germline V gives CDR1 MDHEN, CDR2 SYDVKM. V was clipped by 5 bases and J by 1 base; unmatched bases: 7. Complete variable domain (other parts from reference TRBV28 and TRBJ1-1): DVKVTQSSRYLVKRTGEKVFLECVQDMDHENMFWYRQDPGLGLRLIYFSYDVKMKEKGDIPEGYSVSREKKERFSLILESASTNQTSMYLCASSTRGLWNTEAFFGQGTRLTVV.

The CDR3 DNA sequence: TGTGCCAGTAGTATAGAGCGGACAGGACGCTATGGCTACACCTTC. This sequence encodes CASSIERTGRYGYTF. The V call is TRBV19, the J call TRBJ1-2; 7 bases fit TRBD1. This CDR3 region has 15 residues. The germline CDR1 and CDR2 sequences are LNHDA and SQIVND (reference sequence). Trimming cost V 0 bases and J 4 bases; bases outside gene matches: 5.

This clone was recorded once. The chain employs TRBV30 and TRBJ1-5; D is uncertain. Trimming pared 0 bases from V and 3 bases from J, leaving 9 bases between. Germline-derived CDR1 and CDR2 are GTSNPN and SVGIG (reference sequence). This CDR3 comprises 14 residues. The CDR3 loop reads CAWSVQQFNQPQHF. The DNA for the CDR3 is TGTGCCTGGAGTGTACAGCAGTTCAATCAGCCCCAGCATTTT.

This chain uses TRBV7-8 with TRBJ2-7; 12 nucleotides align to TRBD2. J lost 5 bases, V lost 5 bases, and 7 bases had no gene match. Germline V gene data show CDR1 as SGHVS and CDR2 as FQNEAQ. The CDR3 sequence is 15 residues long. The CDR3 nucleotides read TGTGCCAGCAGCATGACTAGCGGGAGAACTCACGAGCAGTACTTC. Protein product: CASSMTSGRTHEQYF.

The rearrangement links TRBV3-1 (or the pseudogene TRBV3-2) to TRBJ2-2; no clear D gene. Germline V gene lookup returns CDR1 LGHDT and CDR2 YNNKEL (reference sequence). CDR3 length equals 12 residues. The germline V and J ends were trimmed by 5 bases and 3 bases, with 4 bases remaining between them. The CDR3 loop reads CASSSYTGELFF. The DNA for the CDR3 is TGTGCCAGCAGCTCATACACCGGGGAGCTGTTTTTT.

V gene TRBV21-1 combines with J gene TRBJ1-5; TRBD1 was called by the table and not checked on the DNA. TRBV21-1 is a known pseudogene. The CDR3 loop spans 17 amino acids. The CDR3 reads CASSNSRAWGPNQPQHF. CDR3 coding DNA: TGTGCCAGCAGCAATAGCAGGGCCTGGGGGCCCAATCAGCCCCAGCATTTT.

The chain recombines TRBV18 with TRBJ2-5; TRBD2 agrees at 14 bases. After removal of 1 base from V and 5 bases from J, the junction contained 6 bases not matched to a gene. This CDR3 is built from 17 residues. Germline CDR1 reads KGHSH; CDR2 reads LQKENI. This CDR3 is CASSPLTSGRGIETQYF. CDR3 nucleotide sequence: TGTGCCAGCTCACCACTGACTAGCGGGAGGGGTATCGAGACCCAGTACTTC.

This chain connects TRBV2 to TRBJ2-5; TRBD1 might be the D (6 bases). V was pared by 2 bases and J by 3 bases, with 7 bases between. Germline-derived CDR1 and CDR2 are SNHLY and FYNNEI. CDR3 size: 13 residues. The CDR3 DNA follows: TGTGCCAGCAGTGAAAACAGGGAAGAGACCCAGTACTTC. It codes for CASSENREETQYF.

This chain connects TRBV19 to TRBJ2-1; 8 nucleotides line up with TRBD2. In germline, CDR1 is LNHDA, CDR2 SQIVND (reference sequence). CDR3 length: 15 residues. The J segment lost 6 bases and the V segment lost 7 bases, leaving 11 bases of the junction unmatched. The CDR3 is CASNPGGRAFNEQFF. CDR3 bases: TGTGCCAGTAACCCGGGGGGGAGGGCTTTCAATGAGCAGTTCTTC. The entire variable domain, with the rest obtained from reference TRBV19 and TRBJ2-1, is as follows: DGGITQSPKYLFRKEGQNVTLSCEQNLNHDAMYWYRQDPGQGLRLIYYSQIVNDFQKGDIAEGYSVSREKKESFPLTVTSAQKNPTAFYLCASNPGGRAFNEQFFGPGTRLTVL.

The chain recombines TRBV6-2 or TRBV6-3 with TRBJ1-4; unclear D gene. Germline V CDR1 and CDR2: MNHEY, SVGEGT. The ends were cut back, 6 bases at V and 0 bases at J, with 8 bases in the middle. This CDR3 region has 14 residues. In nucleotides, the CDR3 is TGTGCCAGCAGCCCCGGTGCAACTAATGAAAAACTGTTTTTT. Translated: CASSPGATNEKLFF.

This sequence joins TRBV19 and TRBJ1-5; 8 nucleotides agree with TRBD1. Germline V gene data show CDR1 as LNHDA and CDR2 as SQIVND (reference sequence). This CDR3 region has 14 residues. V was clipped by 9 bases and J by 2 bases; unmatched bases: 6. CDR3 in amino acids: CASRGPMGNQPQHF. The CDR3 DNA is TGTGCCAGCAGGGGGCCGATGGGCAATCAGCCCCAGCATTTT.

In nucleotides, the CDR3 is TGTGCCAGCAGCTTGTCGAGACTCATATTCTTC. Amino acid sequence: CASSLSRLIFF. V gene TRBV7-2 combines with J gene TRBJ2-1; D ambiguous. CDR1 SGHTA and CDR2 FQGNSA come from the germline V gene. The CDR3 loop spans 11 amino acids. The germline V and J ends were trimmed by 3 bases and 16 bases, with 13 bases remaining between them.

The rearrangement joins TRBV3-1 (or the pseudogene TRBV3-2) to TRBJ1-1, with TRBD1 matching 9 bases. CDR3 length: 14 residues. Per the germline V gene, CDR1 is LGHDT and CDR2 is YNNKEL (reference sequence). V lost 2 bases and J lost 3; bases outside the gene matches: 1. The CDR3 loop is CASSQRDRDTEAFF. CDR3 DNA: TGTGCCAGCAGCCAAAGGGACAGGGACACTGAAGCTTTCTTT.

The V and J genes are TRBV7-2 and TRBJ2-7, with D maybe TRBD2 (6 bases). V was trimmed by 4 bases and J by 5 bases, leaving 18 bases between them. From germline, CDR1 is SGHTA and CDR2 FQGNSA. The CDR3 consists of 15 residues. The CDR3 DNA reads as TGTGCCAGCAGCTACGATGGCGGGGAGCTAGACGAGCAGTACTTC. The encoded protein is CASSYDGGELDEQYF.

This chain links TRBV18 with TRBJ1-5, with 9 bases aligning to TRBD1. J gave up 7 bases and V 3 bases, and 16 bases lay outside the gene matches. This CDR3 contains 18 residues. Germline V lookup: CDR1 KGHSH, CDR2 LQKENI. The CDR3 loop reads CASSPRTPDRGRGQPQHF. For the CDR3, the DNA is TGTGCCAGCTCACCCCGAACCCCGGACAGGGGTCGCGGACAGCCCCAGCATTTT.